This T cell receptor (beta chain) originates from a study of blood T cell repertoires in COVID-19. Study overall: Samples representing acute and convalescent COVID-19 were sourced from the United States, Italy and Spain.

CDR1 is SGHKS and CDR2 is YYEKEE in the germline V gene (reference sequence). Trimming took 4 bases from V and 0 from J; bases not matched to a gene: 6. The CDR3 runs to 15 residues. As originally analysed: Reference gene primers were amplified, and this amplification served to estimate nucleated cell counts. Sequenced by immunoSEQ multiplex PCR; TCRdb stores in-frame clones only, minus some. D and trimming come from the DNA, and the V and J calls and clone size come from that table. The sample lists some 220,000 clones; more than 65% were seen once. The TCR sequence derives from a woman aged 55 to 70 with acute or convalescent COVID-19. The chain employs TRBV5-5 and TRBJ1-1, with TRBD1 matching 7 bases. The specimen was peripheral blood. CDR3 sequence reads: CASSRTGNLNTEAFF. CDR3 nucleotides: TGTGCCAGCAGCCGGACAGGTAACTTGAACACTGAAGCTTTCTTT.